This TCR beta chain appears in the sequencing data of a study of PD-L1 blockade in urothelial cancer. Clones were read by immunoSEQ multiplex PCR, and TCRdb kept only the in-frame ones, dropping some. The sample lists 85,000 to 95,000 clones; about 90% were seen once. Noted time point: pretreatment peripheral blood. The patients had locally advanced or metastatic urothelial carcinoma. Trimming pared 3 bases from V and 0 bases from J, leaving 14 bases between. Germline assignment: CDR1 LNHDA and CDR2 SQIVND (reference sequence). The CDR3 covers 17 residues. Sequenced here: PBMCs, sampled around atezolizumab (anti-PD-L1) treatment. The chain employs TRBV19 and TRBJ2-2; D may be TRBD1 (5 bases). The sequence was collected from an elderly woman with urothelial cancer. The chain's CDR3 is CASSILGVNPNTGELFF. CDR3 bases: TGTGCCAGTAGTATCTTAGGGGTGAATCCGAACACCGGGGAGCTGTTTTTT.